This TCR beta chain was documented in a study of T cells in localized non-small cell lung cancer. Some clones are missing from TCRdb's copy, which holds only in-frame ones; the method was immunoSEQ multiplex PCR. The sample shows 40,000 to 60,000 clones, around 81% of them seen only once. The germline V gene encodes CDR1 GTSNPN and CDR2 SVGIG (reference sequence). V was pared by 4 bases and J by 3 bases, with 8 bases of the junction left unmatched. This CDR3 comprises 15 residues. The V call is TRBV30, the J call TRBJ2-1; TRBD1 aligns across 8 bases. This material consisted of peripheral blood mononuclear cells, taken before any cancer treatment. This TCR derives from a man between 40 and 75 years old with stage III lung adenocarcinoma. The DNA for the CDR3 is TGTGCCTGGAAACTAGGGACAGGTTACTACAATGAGCAGTTCTTC. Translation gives CAWKLGTGYYNEQFF.